This T cell receptor beta chain was identified during a study of blood T cell repertoires in COVID-19. Study at large: The cDNA or gDNA used as material had been derived from T cells, B-cell-depleted T cells, or PBMCs.

From germline, CDR1 is MGHRA and CDR2 YSYEKL. This CDR3 contains 18 residues. Trimming cost V 4 bases and J 4 bases; bases outside gene matches: 13. Generated by immunoSEQ multiplex PCR, the TCRdb table keeps only in-frame clones and is missing some. The table lists roughly 150,000 clones, approximately 87% of them singletons. The receptor's source is a woman between 65 and 79 years old with COVID-19, enrolled during active disease. Specimen: peripheral blood. V usage is TRBV4-1 and J usage is TRBJ2-5, with 12 bases that match TRBD1. In DNA form, the CDR3 reads TGCGCCAGCAGCCTAAGCGCCGGGACAGGGGGCTTTAGAGAGACCCAGTACTTC. This translates into CASSLSAGTGGFRETQYF.